The clone carrying this T cell receptor beta chain was observed a few times. Antigen specificity is unknown. The data are from a study of T cells in Graves' hyperthyroidism and ophthalmopathy. Researchers took RNA transcripts and amplified the TCR beta CDR3 regions from them. With the HTBI primer set, the TCR CDR3 went through a first round of RT-PCR. One entry per CDR3 protein, called by TCRdb with MiXCR from the multiplex PCR reads. The sample comprises roughly 660,000 distinct CDR3 sequences, 17% of which are singletons, and roughly a sixth rests with the top ten. Study-level findings and limits: The blood repertoire included most of the expanded thyroid clonotypes above 0.001.

Stable disease denoted Graves' hyperthyroidism without ophthalmopathy progression within 18 months. For the diagnoses, clinical symptoms, serum thyroxine and TRAb, thyroid ultrasound and orbital computed tomography were used. Isolation of PBMCs was performed on around 9.8 ml fresh peripheral blood. The receptor was isolated from a man aged 45-65 years with Graves' hyperthyroidism. The sample was blood.

The CDR3 protein is CASSLVYAGVNNEQFF. DNA for the CDR3: TGTGCCAGCAGCTTAGTTTACGCGGGAGTAAACAATGAGCAGTTCTTC. The rearrangement uses TRBV11-2 and TRBJ2-1, with 7 positions matching TRBD2. Trimming took 1 base from V and 5 from J; bases not matched to a gene: 8. The CDR3 covers 16 residues. Germline V gene lookup returns CDR1 SGHAT and CDR2 FQNNGV.